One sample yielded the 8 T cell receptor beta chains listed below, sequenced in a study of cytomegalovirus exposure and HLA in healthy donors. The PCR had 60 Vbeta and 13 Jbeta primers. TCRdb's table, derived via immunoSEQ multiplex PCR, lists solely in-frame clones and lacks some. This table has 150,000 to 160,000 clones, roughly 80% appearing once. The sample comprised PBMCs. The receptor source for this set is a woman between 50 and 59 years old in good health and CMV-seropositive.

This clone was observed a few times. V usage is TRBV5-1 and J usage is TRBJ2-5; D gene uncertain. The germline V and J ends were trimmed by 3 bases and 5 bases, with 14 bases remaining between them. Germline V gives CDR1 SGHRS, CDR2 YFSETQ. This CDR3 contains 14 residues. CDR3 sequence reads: CASSSQVAGETQYF. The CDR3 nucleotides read TGCGCCAGCAGCTCCCAGGTTGCTGGGGAGACCCAGTACTTC. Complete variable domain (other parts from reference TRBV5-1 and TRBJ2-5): KAGVTQTPRYLIKTRGQQVTLSCSPISGHRSVSWYQQTPGQGLQFLFEYFSETQRNKGNFPGRFSGRQFSNSRSEMNVSTLELGDSALYLCASSSQVAGETQYFGPGTRLLVL.

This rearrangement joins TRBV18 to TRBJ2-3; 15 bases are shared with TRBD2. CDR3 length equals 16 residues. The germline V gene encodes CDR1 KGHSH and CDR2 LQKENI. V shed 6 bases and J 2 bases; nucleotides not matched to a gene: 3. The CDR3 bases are TGTGCCAGCTCCTGGACTAGCGGGGGGGTCACAGATACGCAGTATTTT. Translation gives CASSWTSGGVTDTQYF.

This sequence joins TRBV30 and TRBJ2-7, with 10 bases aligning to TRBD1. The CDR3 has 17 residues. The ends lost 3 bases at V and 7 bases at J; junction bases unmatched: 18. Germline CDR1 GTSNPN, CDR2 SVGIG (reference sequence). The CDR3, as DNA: TGTGCCTGGAGCCGTGGATCCCCGACAGGGGGCTGGCAGGAGCAGTACTTC. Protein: CAWSRGSPTGGWQEQYF.

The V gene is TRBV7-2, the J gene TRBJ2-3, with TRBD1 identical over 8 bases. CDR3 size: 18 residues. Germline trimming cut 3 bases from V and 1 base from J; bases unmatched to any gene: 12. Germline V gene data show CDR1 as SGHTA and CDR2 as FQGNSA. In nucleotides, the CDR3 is TGTGCCAGCAGCTTCGCACCATTTGGACAGGGACGCACAGATACGCAGTATTTT. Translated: CASSFAPFGQGRTDTQYF.

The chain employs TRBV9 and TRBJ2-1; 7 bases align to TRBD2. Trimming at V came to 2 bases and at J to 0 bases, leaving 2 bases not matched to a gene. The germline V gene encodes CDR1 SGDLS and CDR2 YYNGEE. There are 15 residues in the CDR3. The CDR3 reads CASSVGGFSYNEQFF. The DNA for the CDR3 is TGTGCCAGCAGCGTGGGGGGGTTCTCCTACAATGAGCAGTTCTTC.

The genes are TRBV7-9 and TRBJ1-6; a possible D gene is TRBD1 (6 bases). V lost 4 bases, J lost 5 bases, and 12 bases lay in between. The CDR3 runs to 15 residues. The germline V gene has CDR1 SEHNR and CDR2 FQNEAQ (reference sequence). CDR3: CASSSEGGNNSPLHF. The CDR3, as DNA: TGTGCCAGCAGCTCGGAGGGGGGGAATAATTCACCCCTCCACTTT.

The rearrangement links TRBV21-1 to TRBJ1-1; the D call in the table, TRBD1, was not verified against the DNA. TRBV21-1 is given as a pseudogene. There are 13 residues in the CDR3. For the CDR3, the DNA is TGTGCCAGCAGCAAACGAAGACACGCCGAAGCTTTCTTT. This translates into CASSKRRHAEAFF.

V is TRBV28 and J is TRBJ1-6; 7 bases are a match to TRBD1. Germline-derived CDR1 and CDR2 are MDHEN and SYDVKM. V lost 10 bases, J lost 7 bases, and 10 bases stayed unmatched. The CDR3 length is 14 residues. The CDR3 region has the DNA TGTGCCACCTGCCCGGGACAGACCAATTCACCCCTCCACTTT. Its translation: CATCPGQTNSPLHF.